This T cell receptor beta chain is from a study of early T cells in non-severe SARS-CoV-2 infection. Study-level information: Unsorted whole-blood RNA was sequenced in bulk, leaving chains unpaired. Overall study findings and caveats: Matching with VDJdb favored anti-spike CD8 responses (missing private and CD4 specificities).

At least ten counts were recorded for this clonotype. The antigen is unknown. As part of library construction, unique molecular identifiers were attached to individual cDNA molecules. MiXCR was run by TCRdb on the 5' RACE reads, yielding one entry per CDR3 protein. This sample has tens of thousands of distinct CDR3 sequences; about 10% occur once, and the top ten carry just over 4.5%. This CDR3 is 13 amino acids long. Germline assignment: CDR1 SQVTM and CDR2 ANQGSEA. V was shortened by 7 bases and J by 4 bases, with 14 bases between the two germline ends. The material sequenced was whole blood. The rearrangement links TRBV29-1 to TRBJ2-1; no clear D. The TCR comes from an adult who was a healthcare worker with PCR-confirmed SARS-CoV-2 infection or an uninfected control (not recorded which). CDR3 amino acids: CSAPTLRYNEQFF. In nucleotides, the CDR3 is TGCAGCGCCCCGACACTAAGATACAATGAGCAGTTCTTC.